These 16 T cell receptor beta chains originate from one sample sequenced in a study of human T cells and chemical hapten exposure. TCRdb recomputed calls from the RACE reads with MiXCR, one row per CDR3 protein. The top ten clones hold around 2.6% of a sample with over 300,000 distinct CDR3 sequences, roughly 5% of them seen once. Stated time point: pre-sensitization, week 0. The treatment is: therapeutic diphenylcyclopropenone sensitization with weekly scalp DPC. Source: whole blood, taken in connection with sensitization to the hapten diphenylcyclopropenone (DPC). The receptor source for this set is a woman aged 45 to 65 with alopecia areata. Some clones in this sample may be carry-over from other donors' samples.

The table lists this clonotype with many counts. The chain recombines TRBV7-6 with TRBJ2-5; no clear D. The V end lost 5 bases, the J end lost 5 bases, and 9 bases lay between the germline ends. CDR1 SGHVS and CDR2 FNYEAQ come from the germline V gene. The CDR3 spans 12 residues. The CDR3 reads CASSPEQETQYF. As DNA, the CDR3 is TGTGCCAGCAGCCCAGAACAGGAGACCCAGTACTTC.

In this sample, this clonotype turned up many times. This chain uses TRBV12-3 or TRBV12-4 with TRBJ2-2; 12 nucleotides match TRBD1. CDR3 length equals 16 residues. The J segment lost 8 bases and the V segment lost 7 bases, leaving 11 bases of the junction unmatched. The CDR3 loop is CASTFSGTGGAGELFF. The CDR3 DNA reads as TGTGCCAGCACCTTCTCCGGGACAGGGGGCGCGGGGGAGCTGTTTTTT.

This clonotype has at least ten counts. CDR3 DNA: TGTGCCAGCAGTTTAGGAGAGCATACGCAGTATTTT. It codes for CASSLGEHTQYF. The chain joins TRBV28 to TRBJ2-3; the D is unclear. CDR1 is MDHEN, CDR2 SYDVKM, per germline. V was pared by 2 bases and J by 7 bases, with 7 bases between. This CDR3 contains 12 residues.

This clonotype appeared many times. The chain carries TRBV7-8 and TRBJ2-4; 7 bases match TRBD1. Germline V lookup: CDR1 SGHVS, CDR2 FQNEAQ. With 2 bases clipped from V and 0 bases from J, the junction kept 4 bases outside the gene matches. The CDR3 has 16 amino acids. As DNA, the CDR3 is TGTGCCAGCAGCTTACGGACAGGTCTAGCCAAAAACATTCAGTACTTC. Translated, it gives CASSLRTGLAKNIQYF.

The chain employs TRBV15 and TRBJ1-2; a possible D gene is TRBD1 (6 bases). Trimming removed 0 bases at V and 2 bases at J, with 16 bases between. CDR1 and CDR2 from the germline V gene are LNHNV and YYDKDF (reference sequence). The CDR3 sequence is 17 residues long. CDR3 protein: CATSRDAGGALNYGYTF. CDR3 sequence (DNA): TGTGCCACCAGCAGAGATGCGGGGGGGGCCCTAAACTATGGCTACACCTTC.

There are many counts of this clonotype. The genes are TRBV6-5 and TRBJ2-1; maybe TRBD2 (6 bases). CDR1 is MNHEY, CDR2 SVGAGI, per germline. V lost 7 bases and J lost 3, with 13 bases in between. This CDR3 region has 14 residues. The CDR3 protein is CASMIEAGYNEQFF. The CDR3 DNA reads as TGTGCCAGCATGATAGAAGCGGGCTACAATGAGCAGTTCTTC.

The chain carries TRBV3-1 and TRBJ1-1; D is ambiguous. Germline CDR1 LGHDT, CDR2 YNNKEL (reference sequence). V lost 4 bases and J 5 bases, leaving 20 bases between the germline ends. The CDR3 is 16 residues long. DNA of the CDR3: TGTGCCAGCAGCCGAAACCCCGGGCGGGGAGAGACTGAAGCTTTCTTT. This encodes CASSRNPGRGETEAFF.

This clonotype was observed at least ten times. The CDR3 nucleotides are TGCGCCAGCCGGTCAAGGACGGGAACGAACACTGAAGCTTTCTTT. Translated: CASRSRTGTNTEAFF. The chain recombines TRBV5-1 with TRBJ1-1; D gene unclear. The germline V and J ends were trimmed by 7 bases and 1 base, with 17 bases remaining between them. CDR3 size: 15 residues. The germline CDR1 and CDR2 sequences are SGHRS and YFSETQ.

Many counts were recorded for this clonotype. J is TRBJ2-2 and V is TRBV6-1; D unresolved. In germline, CDR1 is MNHNS, CDR2 SASEGT. The CDR3 totals 16 residues. The V end lost 4 bases, the J end lost 6 bases, and 18 bases lay between the germline ends. In DNA form, the CDR3 reads TGTGCCAGCAGTGGCCGACTCCGGAGTTATTCCGGGGAGCTGTTTTTT. As protein: CASSGRLRSYSGELFF.

This clonotype was found once. Possible read error: a much larger clone is one base away. V usage is TRBV18 and J usage is TRBJ2-3; 14 bases match TRBD2. This CDR3 is 17 amino acids long. Germline CDR1 KGHSH, CDR2 LQKENI. J was trimmed by 8 bases and V by 3 bases; bases with no gene match: 10. In DNA form, the CDR3 reads TGTGCCAGCTCACCGGGACTAGCGGGAGCCACCCCAGTTACGCAGTATTTT. Translation gives CASSPGLAGATPVTQYF.

This clonotype was detected ten times or more. The CDR3 is CASRTGGKNQPQHF. CDR3 nucleotides: TGTGCCAGCAGGACAGGGGGAAAGAATCAGCCCCAGCATTTT. The rearrangement joins TRBV6-5 to TRBJ1-5, with 9 positions matching TRBD1. The CDR3 extends over 14 amino acids. Germline assignment: CDR1 MNHEY and CDR2 SVGAGI. With 6 bases clipped from V and 4 bases from J, the junction kept 4 bases outside the gene matches.

This clonotype appeared many times. V gene TRBV9 combines with J gene TRBJ2-4; a weak D match, TRBD2 (7 bases). This CDR3 region has 15 residues. Germline CDR1 is SGDLS and CDR2 is YYNGEE. Deletions cut 3 bases from V and 6 bases from J, with 16 bases between. CDR3 DNA sequence: TGTGCCAGCAGCGAAGGGGGTCTAGCGGCAAACATTCAGTACTTC. Protein sequence: CASSEGGLAANIQYF. The variable domain in full, with the rest retrieved from reference TRBV9 and TRBJ2-4, is DSGVTQTPKHLITATGQRVTLRCSPRSGDLSVYWYQQSLDQGLQFLIQYYNGEERAKGNILERFSAQQFPDLHSELNLSSLELGDSALYFCASSEGGLAANIQYFGAGTRLSVL.

This clonotype was counted only a few times. The V call is TRBV7-2, the J call TRBJ1-1, with TRBD1 as a possible D gene (6 bases). The CDR3 runs 13 residues. V gave up 5 bases and J gave up 11 bases, with 18 bases separating them. CDR1 and CDR2 from the germline V gene are SGHTA and FQGNSA. CDR3 DNA sequence: TGTGCCAGCAGCCCGCCGGGACACCCAAACGCTTTCTTT. It translates to CASSPPGHPNAFF.

This clonotype came up a few times. V and J are TRBV29-1 and TRBJ2-7, with TRBD1 as a possible D gene (6 bases). V shed 3 bases and J shed 7 bases, with 13 bases lying between them. CDR1 is SQVTM and CDR2 is ANQGSEA in the germline V gene. CDR3 length equals 12 residues. The CDR3 DNA follows: TGCAGCGTTGAGGGGGCGAGATTGGAGCAGTACTTC. Encoded protein: CSVEGARLEQYF.

This clonotype was observed a handful of times. The rearrangement links TRBV2 to TRBJ2-1, with 7 bases identical to TRBD2. CDR3 length: 15 amino acids. The trim removed 7 bases at V and 0 bases at J, leaving 6 bases unmatched. Germline CDR1 reads SNHLY; CDR2 reads FYNNEI. CDR3 amino acids: CASIPSGTSYNEQFF. CDR3 coding DNA: TGTGCCAGCATCCCAAGCGGGACCTCCTACAATGAGCAGTTCTTC.

This clonotype has a handful of counts. The V and J genes are TRBV2 and TRBJ1-2; D is unresolved. V was trimmed by 4 bases and J by 3 bases, leaving 12 bases between them. CDR3 size: 14 residues. CDR1 and CDR2 (germline): SNHLY, FYNNEI. Here the CDR3 DNA reads TGTGCCAGCAGTGGGGTGGGTAGCGACTATGGCTACACCTTC. This sequence encodes CASSGVGSDYGYTF.